Following are 2 T cell receptor beta chains from one sample sequenced in a study of regulatory T cells in long-lasting Graves disease. Documented time point: newly diagnosed GD, antithyroid drugs for less than 3 months. Construction of the TCR library relied on RNA isolated from PBMCs. Arm-PCR of CDR3 regions with iRepertoire HTBI primers generated TCR beta libraries. TCRdb recomputed calls from the multiplex PCR reads with MiXCR, one row per CDR3 protein. The sample has about 460,000 distinct CDR3 sequences; around 15% are singletons. The sample was also linked to a second study, of T cells in Graves' hyperthyroidism and ophthalmopathy.

The sequenced sample was peripheral blood mononuclear cells (PBMCs), obtained at new diagnosis, from a patient treated with antithyroid drugs. Receptor source: a woman aged 50 to 60 with Graves disease.

The J gene is TRBJ2-1, the V gene TRBV5-5; 9 nucleotides align to TRBD2. The trim removed 2 bases at V and 6 bases at J, leaving 9 bases unmatched. The CDR3 extends over 16 amino acids. In germline, CDR1 is SGHKS, CDR2 YYEKEE (reference sequence). CDR3 DNA: TGTGCCAGCAGCTTCCGTGGACTAGCGACGGCCAATGAGCAGTTCTTC. It specifies CASSFRGLATANEQFF.

Turning to this clonotype: The conserved final phenylalanine or tryptophan is absent from the CDR3, which likely points to a read error. This chain uses TRBV7-2 with TRBJ2-5, with D possibly being TRBD2 (7 bases). The CDR3 covers 13 residues. CDR1 is SGHTA and CDR2 is FQGNSA in the germline V gene. V was pared by 5 bases and J by 5 bases, with 12 bases between. CDR3 loop: CASSPRGGETQYL. The CDR3 DNA sequence: TGTGCCAGCAGCCCGAGGGGGGGGGAGACCCAGTACTTG.